What follows is one TCR beta chain and its context. Measured with immunoSEQ multiplex PCR; TCRdb has only the in-frame clones, and not every one. The repertoire holds 150,000 to 200,000 clones, with around 85% as singletons. The recovered donors of Cohort 3 showed two negative PCRs, clearance, or symptom resolution. Looked up from germline, CDR1 is SGHDT and CDR2 is YYEEEE. This CDR3 has 12 residues. Trimming took off 4 bases at V and 8 bases at J, with 12 bases between the two ends. This entry comes from a study of blood T cell repertoires in COVID-19. This rearrangement joins TRBV5-6 to TRBJ1-2, with D uncertain. The sample taken for sequencing was PBMCs or T cells enriched from blood (not recorded which). This receptor was obtained from a man between 35 and 55 years old who had recovered from COVID-19. The CDR3 loop reads CASSAYMVGYTF. In nucleotides, the CDR3 is TGTGCCAGCAGCGCTTACATGGTGGGCTACACCTTC.